The rows below give T cell receptor beta chains drawn from one sample of a study of T cells after yellow fever vaccination. From the 5' RACE reads, TCRdb called clonotypes with MiXCR, one entry per CDR3 protein. This sample carries some 320,000 distinct CDR3 sequences, less than 9.5% of them seen once, and the ten largest clones take 3% to 4%. The starting material was CD4+ T cells sorted from PBMCs, obtained 5 days after the yellow fever booster vaccination. The receptors derive from a man younger than 35 who received the YFV17D yellow fever vaccine. Both conserved end residues are trimmed from each CDR3.

CDR3aa,j_gene,v_gene
ATGSGTSVYNEQF,TRBJ2-1,TRBV24-1
ASSPGLHYEQY,TRBJ2-7,TRBV5-8
ASRRQYSQSPLH,TRBJ1-6,TRBV2
ASSPQMSGSTEAF,TRBJ1-1,TRBV7-2
ASSEAWYGYT,TRBJ1-2,TRBV6-1
ASSLRRASRGRTDTQY,TRBJ2-3,TRBV14
ASSERTGEAYGYT,TRBJ1-2,TRBV6-1
ASSARENTIY,TRBJ1-3,TRBV7-2
ASSYYGPNQPQH,TRBJ1-5,TRBV6-5
ASSQGGQGGQPQH,TRBJ1-5,TRBV5-4
ASSLGTSLSGELF,TRBJ2-2,TRBV3-1
ASSYPSTLAGRTYEQY,TRBJ2-7,TRBV6-2/TRBV6-3
ASSQDGPGGSGYT,TRBJ1-2,TRBV4-2
ASSSWNTQY,TRBJ2-3,TRBV6-2/TRBV6-3
ASSYGGGTVNQETQY,TRBJ2-5,TRBV6-5
ASSAGTSGGITDTQY,TRBJ2-3,TRBV21-1
SVSGGSTDTQY,TRBJ2-3,TRBV29-1
ASSFVRSSKHNEQF,TRBJ2-1,TRBV11-2
ASSEQRGLDNEQF,TRBJ2-1,TRBV25-1
ATSRDPRTGRNEQF,TRBJ2-1,TRBV15
ASSQSSGAPSREQF,TRBJ2-1,TRBV4-3